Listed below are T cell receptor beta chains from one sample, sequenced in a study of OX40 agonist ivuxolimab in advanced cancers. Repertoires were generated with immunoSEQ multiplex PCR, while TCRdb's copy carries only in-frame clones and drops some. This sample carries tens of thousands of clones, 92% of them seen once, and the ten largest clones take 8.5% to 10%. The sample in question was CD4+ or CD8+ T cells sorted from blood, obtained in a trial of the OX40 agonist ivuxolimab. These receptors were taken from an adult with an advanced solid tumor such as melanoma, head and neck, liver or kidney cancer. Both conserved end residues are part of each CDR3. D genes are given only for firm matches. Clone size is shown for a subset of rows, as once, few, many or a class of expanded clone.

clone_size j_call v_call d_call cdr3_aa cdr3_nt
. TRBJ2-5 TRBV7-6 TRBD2 CASSQGLPQETQYF TGTGCCAGCAGCCAGGGACTACCACAAGAGACCCAGTACTTC
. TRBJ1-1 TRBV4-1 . CASSQVSENTEAFF TGCGCCAGCAGCCAAGTATCAGAGAACACTGAAGCTTTCTTT
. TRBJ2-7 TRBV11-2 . CASSLVRQVPVYEQYF TGTGCCAGCAGCTTAGTACGACAGGTTCCCGTCTACGAGCAGTACTTC
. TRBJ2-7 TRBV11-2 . CASSILAGGYEQYF TGTGCCAGCAGCATCCTAGCTGGGGGCTACGAGCAGTACTTC
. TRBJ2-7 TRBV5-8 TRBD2 CASSLAGGFYEQYF TGTGCCAGCAGCTTGGCCGGGGGGTTCTACGAGCAGTACTTC
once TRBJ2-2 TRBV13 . CASSMYEPAGELFF TGTGCCAGCAGCATGTATGAGCCGGCCGGGGAGCTGTTTTTT
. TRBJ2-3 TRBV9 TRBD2 CASSAGTSGRRTDTQYF TGTGCCAGCAGCGCCGGGACTAGCGGGCGTCGCACAGATACGCAGTATTTT
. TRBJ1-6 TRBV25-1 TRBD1 CASSSWDSNSPLHF TGTGCCAGCAGTTCGTGGGACAGCAATTCACCCCTCCACTTT
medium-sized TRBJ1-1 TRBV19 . CASSTAGPGTEAFF TGTGCCAGTAGTACGGCGGGACCGGGCACTGAAGCTTTCTTT
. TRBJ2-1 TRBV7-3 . CASSLTDSVYNEQFF TGTGCCAGCAGCTTAACAGACAGCGTTTACAATGAGCAGTTCTTC
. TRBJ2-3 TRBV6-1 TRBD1 CASSEGTGGADTQYF TGTGCCAGCAGTGAAGGGACAGGGGGCGCAGATACGCAGTATTTT
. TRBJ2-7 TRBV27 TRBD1 CASMGTGHYEQYF TGTGCCAGCATGGGGACAGGGCACTACGAGCAGTACTTC
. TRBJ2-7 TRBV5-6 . CASSFGTPSYEQYF TGTGCCAGCAGCTTTGGGACACCTTCCTACGAGCAGTACTTC
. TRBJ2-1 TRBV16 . CASSQSGGEQFF TGTGCCAGCAGCCAATCAGGGGGTGAGCAGTTCTTC
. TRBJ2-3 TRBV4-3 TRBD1 CASSQDQGAGTDTQYF TGCGCCAGCAGCCAAGACCAGGGGGCTGGCACAGATACGCAGTATTTT
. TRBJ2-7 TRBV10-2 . CASSDYSPGYAYEQYF TGCGCCAGCAGTGACTATAGTCCGGGGTATGCCTACGAGCAGTACTTC
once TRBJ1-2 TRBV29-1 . CSVVSRADYGYTF TGCAGCGTTGTGTCCAGGGCAGACTATGGCTACACCTTC
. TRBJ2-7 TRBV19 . CASSIRASGNAISYEQYF TGTGCCAGTAGTATAAGGGCGTCAGGGAACGCAATATCCTACGAGCAGTACTTC
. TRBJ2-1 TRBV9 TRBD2 CASSVEGLAETGDEQFF TGTGCCAGCAGCGTAGAGGGACTAGCGGAGACGGGCGATGAGCAGTTCTTC
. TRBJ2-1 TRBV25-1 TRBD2 CASSGGLARYEQFF TGTGCCAGCAGTGGGGGACTAGCGAGGTATGAGCAGTTCTTC
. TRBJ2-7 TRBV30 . CAWGPRAGYTYEQYF TGTGCCTGGGGCCCCCGGGCAGGTTATACCTACGAGCAGTACTTC
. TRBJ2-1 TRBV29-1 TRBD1 CSVPTGAYNEQFF TGCAGCGTCCCGACAGGGGCCTACAATGAGCAGTTCTTC
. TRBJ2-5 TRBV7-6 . CASSFGEDGTQYF TGTGCCAGCAGCTTTGGGGAGGACGGGACCCAGTACTTC
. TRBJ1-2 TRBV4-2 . CASSRETEAGDIPTDYGYTF TGTGCCAGCAGCCGCGAAACCGAGGCAGGGGACATTCCTACTGACTATGGCTACACCTTC
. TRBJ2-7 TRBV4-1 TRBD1 CASSQLGQGAYEQYF TGCGCCAGCAGCCAACTAGGACAGGGGGCCTACGAGCAGTACTTC
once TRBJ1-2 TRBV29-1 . CSVEVGGSYGYTF TGCAGCGTTGAAGTGGGGGGGAGCTATGGCTACACCTTC
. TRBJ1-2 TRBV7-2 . CASSSMGRGGWDYGYTF TGTGCCAGCAGCTCGATGGGGAGGGGCGGCTGGGACTATGGCTACACCTTC
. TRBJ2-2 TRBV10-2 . CASSDTYTGELFF TGCGCCAGCAGTGACACCTACACCGGGGAGCTGTTTTTT
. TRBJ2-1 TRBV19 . CASSTQGNPNEQFF TGTGCCAGTAGTACTCAGGGGAACCCCAATGAGCAGTTCTTC
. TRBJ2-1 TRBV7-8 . CASTTEGSYNEQFF TGTGCCAGCACCACTGAGGGCTCCTACAATGAGCAGTTCTTC
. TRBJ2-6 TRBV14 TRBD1 CASSQTGQVRSGANVLTF TGTGCCAGCAGCCAGACCGGACAGGTCCGCTCTGGGGCCAACGTCCTGACTTTC
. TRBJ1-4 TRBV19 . CASLGVWNEKLFF TGTGCCAGTTTGGGGGTTTGGAATGAAAAACTGTTTTTT
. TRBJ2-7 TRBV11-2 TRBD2 CASSTSGGHYEQYF TGTGCCAGCAGCACTAGCGGGGGGCACTACGAGCAGTACTTC
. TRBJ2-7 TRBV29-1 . CSVEGNYEQYF TGCAGCGTTGAAGGCAACTACGAGCAGTACTTC
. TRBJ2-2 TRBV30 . CAWNRGSNTGELFF TGTGCCTGGAACAGAGGTTCGAACACCGGGGAGCTGTTTTTT
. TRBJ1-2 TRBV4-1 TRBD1 CASSHISTGGLSYGYTF TGCGCCAGCAGCCACATATCGACAGGGGGCTTAAGCTATGGCTACACCTTC
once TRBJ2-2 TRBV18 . CASSRVATGDTGELFF TGTGCCAGCTCACGGGTCGCGACGGGGGACACCGGGGAGCTGTTTTTT
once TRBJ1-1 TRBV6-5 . CASSYGEAFF TGTGCCAGCAGTTACGGTGAAGCTTTCTTT
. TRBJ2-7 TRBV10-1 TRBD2 CASSESPSGFYEQYF TGCGCCAGCAGTGAGTCTCCTAGCGGGTTCTACGAGCAGTACTTC
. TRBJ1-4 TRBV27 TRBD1 CASSEVRVTGYEKLFF TGTGCCAGCAGTGAGGTGAGAGTGACAGGGTATGAAAAACTGTTTTTT
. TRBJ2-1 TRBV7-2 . CASSFKGLYNEQFF TGTGCCAGCAGCTTCAAGGGTTTGTACAATGAGCAGTTCTTC